The 15 T cell receptor beta chains below were found in one sample sequenced in a study of cytomegalovirus exposure and HLA in healthy donors. PCR employed 60 Vbeta and 13 Jbeta primers. Sequencing was performed with immunoSEQ multiplex PCR; in TCRdb, only in-frame clones are kept and a portion is missing. The sample includes approximately 100,000 clones, roughly two thirds seen only once; the top ten take under 8.5%. The sequenced sample was PBMCs. The receptors derive from a man aged 40-50 years in good health and CMV-seronegative.

V and J are TRBV19 and TRBJ2-1; 7 positions match TRBD2. Germline CDR1 reads LNHDA; CDR2 reads SQIVND (reference sequence). The CDR3 is made up of 11 amino acids. The ends lost 5 bases at V and 15 bases at J; junction bases unmatched: 7. The CDR3 is CASSEGLAVFF. The CDR3, as DNA: TGTGCCAGTAGTGAAGGGCTAGCGGTGTTCTTC. The complete variable domain, with remaining parts taken from reference TRBV19 and TRBJ2-1, reads DGGITQSPKYLFRKEGQNVTLSCEQNLNHDAMYWYRQDPGQGLRLIYYSQIVNDFQKGDIAEGYSVSREKKESFPLTVTSAQKNPTAFYLCASSEGLAVFFGPGTRLTVL.

V usage is TRBV29-1 and J usage is TRBJ1-2; maybe TRBD1 (5 bases). The CDR3 is 12 amino acids. Trimming pared 7 bases from V and 3 bases from J, leaving 12 bases between. Germline lookup yields CDR1 SQVTM and CDR2 ANQGSEA. This chain's CDR3 is CSGVQEHYGYTF. The CDR3 bases are TGCAGCGGTGTACAGGAGCACTATGGCTACACCTTC.

CDR3 amino acids: CSVRTGGMEQFF. CDR3 nucleotides: TGCAGCGTTAGGACAGGGGGCATGGAGCAGTTCTTC. The genes are TRBV29-1 and TRBJ2-1; the match to TRBD1 covers 11 bases. The CDR3 sequence is 12 residues long. V lost 5 bases and J lost 10; bases outside the gene matches: 4. Germline V gives CDR1 SQVTM, CDR2 ANQGSEA.

This clone showed up just once. This chain joins TRBV9 and TRBJ1-5; D is perhaps TRBD1 (5 bases). Germline CDR1 and CDR2: SGDLS and YYNGEE. V lost 4 bases, J lost 4 bases, and 15 bases lay in between. This CDR3 is 15 amino acids long. CDR3 region: CASSPMGRVNQPQHF. CDR3 DNA sequence: TGTGCCAGCAGCCCTATGGGCAGGGTGAATCAGCCCCAGCATTTT. The complete variable domain, with remaining parts taken from reference TRBV9 and TRBJ1-5, reads DSGVTQTPKHLITATGQRVTLRCSPRSGDLSVYWYQQSLDQGLQFLIQYYNGEERAKGNILERFSAQQFPDLHSELNLSSLELGDSALYFCASSPMGRVNQPQHFGDGTRLSIL.

This chain joins TRBV7-2 and TRBJ2-5, with D possibly TRBD1 on 5 matching bases. Per germline, CDR1 SGHTA and CDR2 FQGNSA. V was clipped by 5 bases and J by 2 bases, with 18 bases between them. This CDR3 is built from 16 residues. CDR3 nucleotide sequence: TGTGCCAGCAGCCCCCGAACCAACAGGATACAAGAGACCCAGTACTTC. It specifies CASSPRTNRIQETQYF.

This chain joins TRBV4-1 and TRBJ2-7; 9 nucleotides align to TRBD1. V lost 3 bases to trimming and J lost 5 bases; unmatched junction nucleotides: 8. Germline V CDR1 and CDR2: MGHRA, YSYEKL. CDR3 length equals 15 residues. In DNA, the CDR3 is TGCGCCAGCAGCCACCTCGGGGACAGGGCCCACGAGCAGTACTTC. Residues: CASSHLGDRAHEQYF.

Only a few counts were recorded for this clone. The chain is built from TRBV14 and TRBJ2-3, with D maybe TRBD1 (5 bases). V was cut by 5 bases and J by 4 bases, with 10 bases left in between. Germline CDR1 is SGHDN and CDR2 is FVKESK. There are 13 residues in the CDR3. CDR3 residues: CASSLARADTQYF. The CDR3, as DNA: TGTGCCAGCAGCTTAGCCAGGGCAGATACGCAGTATTTT.

V and J are TRBV2 and TRBJ1-1, with TRBD1 identical over 9 bases. CDR3 length: 14 amino acids. Germline V CDR1 and CDR2: SNHLY, FYNNEI. The junction had 3 bases not matched to a gene; V was cut back by 6 bases and J by 1 base. The CDR3 here is CASRLTGGNTEAFF. For the CDR3, the DNA is TGTGCCAGCAGGTTGACAGGGGGGAACACTGAAGCTTTCTTT.

The chain couples TRBV7-2 to TRBJ1-3; TRBD1 matches at 9 bases. The V and J ends lost 4 bases and 5 bases, in that order; junction bases with no gene match: 6. Germline V lookup: CDR1 SGHTA, CDR2 FQGNSA. The CDR3 is made up of 15 amino acids. The CDR3 here is CASSSGTGRRNTIYF. The CDR3 bases are TGTGCCAGCAGCTCAGGGACAGGGAGACGAAACACCATATATTTT.

The chain couples TRBV27 to TRBJ2-3; D not certain. Germline-derived CDR1 and CDR2 are MNHEY and SMNVEV (reference sequence). This CDR3 is 14 amino acids long. Trimming pared 5 bases from V and 0 bases from J, leaving 9 bases between. CDR3 protein: CASSLRVSTDTQYF. Written as DNA, the CDR3 is TGTGCCAGCAGTCTAAGAGTAAGCACAGATACGCAGTATTTT.

V and J are TRBV5-1 and TRBJ1-1, with 7 bases lining up with TRBD1. Germline CDR1 reads SGHRS; CDR2 reads YFSETQ. Losses at the gene ends were 4 bases for V and 1 base for J; bases not matched to a gene: 7. The CDR3 sequence is 15 residues long. The CDR3 reads CASSPWTGANTEAFF. The CDR3 nucleotides read TGCGCCAGCAGCCCCTGGACAGGAGCGAACACTGAAGCTTTCTTT.

The rearrangement joins TRBV6-1 to TRBJ1-6, with D possibly TRBD1 on 5 matching bases. The CDR3 covers 16 residues. Trimming took 0 bases from V and 9 from J, leaving 15 bases between them. CDR1 and CDR2 from the germline V gene are MNHNS and SASEGT. The CDR3 coding sequence is TGTGCCAGCAGTGAAGCTTTCCGGGGGAGTGGTTCACCCCTCCACTTT. It specifies CASSEAFRGSGSPLHF.

This clone was detected only a few times. This chain links TRBV14 with TRBJ2-3; D is perhaps TRBD2 (5 bases). The CDR3 runs to 14 residues. Between the trimmed V and J ends, which lost 3 bases and 2 bases, there was a span of 9 bases. Per germline, CDR1 SGHDN and CDR2 FVKESK. The CDR3: CASSQRAITDTQYF. CDR3 DNA: TGTGCCAGCAGCCAGAGGGCTATCACAGATACGCAGTATTTT.

The chain is built from TRBV12-5 and TRBJ2-2, with 7 bases aligning to TRBD2. This CDR3 region has 15 residues. The ends lost 4 bases at V and 3 bases at J; junction bases unmatched: 5. Germline V gene lookup returns CDR1 LGHNT and CDR2 FRNRAP. The CDR3 is CASGSGGLDTGELFF. The DNA for the CDR3 is TGTGCTAGTGGTTCGGGGGGATTAGACACCGGGGAGCTGTTTTTT.

The rearrangement links TRBV10-3 to TRBJ2-7, with 10 bases aligning to TRBD1. Trimming cost V 3 bases and J 5 bases; bases outside gene matches: 10. The CDR3 sequence is 16 residues long. The germline gives CDR1 ENHRY, CDR2 SYGVKD. CDR3 sequence (DNA): TGTGCCATCAGTGATATGGGACAGGGGTTGGACAACGAGCAGTACTTC. Amino acid sequence: CAISDMGQGLDNEQYF.